This T cell receptor beta chain came from a study of technical replicates of blood from a handful of donors. Assay: immunoSEQ multiplex PCR; the TCRdb copy retains only in-frame clones and omits some. The repertoire holds about 83,000 clones, with approximately 90% as singletons. This TCR derives from a human donor in good health. Sequencing was performed on T cells isolated from PBMCs.

The CDR3 sequence is CASGVERGTVSHYGYTF. For the CDR3, the DNA is TGTGCTAGTGGCGTTGAAAGGGGGACAGTATCACACTATGGCTACACCTTC. The chain has TRBV12-5 and TRBJ1-2, with 7 bases aligning to TRBD1. V dropped 6 bases and J dropped 3; count of bases not matched to a gene: 16. Germline assignment: CDR1 LGHNT and CDR2 FRNRAP. The CDR3 is 17 amino acids.